What follows describes a single T cell receptor beta chain. The antigen is not known. J was trimmed by 5 bases and V by 1 base; bases with no gene match: 0. Germline V gene data show CDR1 as MNHEY and CDR2 as SVGAGI. The length of the CDR3 is 14 residues. The source of the sample is a study of cytomegalovirus exposure and HLA in healthy donors. Study overall: Earlier results showed 117 million unique TCR beta sequences derived from approximately 170 million T cells. Findings of the study overall: It is likely that the observed cluster of highly shared sequence variants was a sequencing artifact. In a later analysis, compared with equally common non-associated chains, HLA-associated beta chains were more expanded.

Primers: 60 Vbeta forward and 13 Jbeta reverse. As handled by the study authors: A later analysis counted around 80 million unique TCR beta chains, about 11 million shared. Clones were read by immunoSEQ multiplex PCR, and TCRdb kept only the in-frame ones, dropping some. From that table come the V and J calls and clone size; the DNA was used to work out D and trimming. The table has under 250,000 clones, 79% seen once; the top ten hold nearly 4.5%. This clonotype was obtained from a woman between 25 and 40 years old in good health and CMV-seropositive. Sequencing was performed on PBMCs. The chain has TRBV6-5 and TRBJ2-1, with 9 bases matching TRBD1. CDR3 sequence: CASSYWDRDNEQFF. CDR3 nucleotides: TGTGCCAGCAGTTACTGGGACAGGGACAATGAGCAGTTCTTC.